Following are 11 T cell receptor beta chains from one sample sequenced in a study of response to subunit inactivated influenza vaccine. TCRdb reprocessed the RT-PCR reads with MiXCR, giving one entry per CDR3 protein. This sample has around 570,000 distinct CDR3 sequences; approximately 11% occur once, and the top ten carry approximately 9.9%. These records were also assigned to another study, of T cells expressing NK-cell markers. That report adds: TCR beta cDNA was generated via 5'RACE template switching incorporating UMIs.

Sequences were derived from PBMCs from blood, sampled on the day of vaccination. The receptors come from a man in his forties or fifties who received an inactivated influenza vaccine.

The V and J genes are TRBV3-1 and TRBJ2-2; 7 bases match TRBD2. With V trimmed by 0 bases and J by 4 bases, 5 bases remained unmatched. Per the germline V gene, CDR1 is LGHDT and CDR2 is YNNKEL (reference sequence). CDR3 length: 16 residues. CDR3: CASSQDIGLVTGELFF. The CDR3 region has the DNA TGTGCCAGCAGCCAAGATATAGGACTAGTCACCGGGGAGCTGTTTTTT.

This clonotype was seen repeatedly, ten times or more. The chain couples TRBV6-2 or TRBV6-3 to TRBJ2-1, with D maybe TRBD2 (6 bases). This CDR3 has 17 residues. V was trimmed by 5 bases and J by 0 bases, leaving 17 bases between them. Per germline, CDR1 MNHEY and CDR2 SVGEGT. The CDR3 here is CASSLTAGLDSYNEQFF. The CDR3, as DNA: TGTGCCAGCAGTCTAACCGCGGGACTGGACTCCTACAATGAGCAGTTCTTC.

This clonotype was observed many times. The genes are TRBV12-3 or TRBV12-4 and TRBJ2-2, with D perhaps matching TRBD1 (5 bases). V shed 2 bases and J shed 4 bases, with 11 bases lying between them. This CDR3 region has 15 residues. The CDR3 nucleotides read TGTGCCAGCAGTTTAAGGGCAGGGTTCACCGGGGAGCTGTTTTTT. This translates into CASSLRAGFTGELFF.

The rearrangement uses TRBV20-1 and TRBJ1-2; unclear D gene. V shed 3 bases and J shed 5 bases, with 7 bases lying between them. The germline CDR1 and CDR2 sequences are DFQATT and SNEGSKA (reference sequence). The CDR3 is 11 residues long. CDR3 sequence reads: CSASSQYGYTF. CDR3 bases: TGCAGTGCTAGCAGCCAGTATGGCTACACCTTC.

At least ten counts were recorded for this clonotype. The chain recombines TRBV12-3 or TRBV12-4 with TRBJ2-3, with TRBD2 as a possible D gene (5 bases). The CDR3 runs to 11 residues. V lost 7 bases to trimming and J lost 6 bases, with 8 bases between them. The DNA of the CDR3 is TGTGCCAGCACCCCGGGGGATACGCAGTATTTT. Translated, it gives CASTPGDTQYF.

The chain joins TRBV28 to TRBJ2-4; D is possibly TRBD1 (6 bases). The germline V gene encodes CDR1 MDHEN and CDR2 SYDVKM. Trimming left V 9 bases short and J 0 bases short, with 15 bases between. This CDR3 comprises 15 residues. This chain's CDR3 is CASGQPSLAKNIQYF. DNA for the CDR3: TGTGCCAGTGGACAGCCGAGCTTAGCCAAAAACATTCAGTACTTC.

This chain connects TRBV2 to TRBJ2-3; 11 bases are shared with TRBD2. J was trimmed by 5 bases and V by 6 bases; bases with no gene match: 7. Germline V gene lookup returns CDR1 SNHLY and CDR2 FYNNEI. CDR3 length: 15 amino acids. The CDR3 region is CASSLLAGVRDTQYF. CDR3 DNA: TGTGCCAGCAGCCTACTAGCGGGAGTAAGAGATACGCAGTATTTT.

The chain recombines TRBV5-1 with TRBJ2-7; 12 bases are a match to TRBD2. Germline V CDR1 and CDR2: SGHRS, YFSETQ. The CDR3 contains 18 residues. V dropped 4 bases and J dropped 5; count of bases not matched to a gene: 16. The CDR3 region has the DNA TGCGCCAGCAGCCCCGGGCGATCGACTAGCGGGAGCGTAAACGAGCAGTACTTC. This gives the protein CASSPGRSTSGSVNEQYF.

This clonotype was seen only a few times. This chain joins TRBV12-3 or TRBV12-4 and TRBJ2-5; tentatively, D is TRBD2 (5 bases). This CDR3 has 15 residues. The germline V and J ends were trimmed by 6 bases and 5 bases, with 19 bases remaining between them. CDR3 protein: CASSPGIPSRETQYF. CDR3 bases: TGTGCCAGCAGCCCCGGGATCCCAAGTCGGGAGACCCAGTACTTC.

The V call is TRBV11-1, the J call TRBJ2-1, with 7 nucleotides matching TRBD1. The germline CDR1 and CDR2 sequences are SGHAT and FQDESV (reference sequence). V was clipped by 0 bases and J by 1 base; unmatched bases: 3. The CDR3 runs 16 residues. The CDR3 DNA is TGTGCCAGCAGCTTAGCGGGGACAGTTTCCTACAATGAGCAGTTCTTC. Its protein is CASSLAGTVSYNEQFF.

This clonotype was counted many times. This chain connects TRBV7-9 to TRBJ2-1, with D perhaps matching TRBD1 or TRBD2 (5 bases each). The germline V and J ends were trimmed by 10 bases and 0 bases, with 16 bases remaining between them. Germline CDR1 SEHNR, CDR2 FQNEAQ (reference sequence). This CDR3 has 15 residues. The CDR3 here is CATHPGRASYNEQFF. DNA of the CDR3: TGTGCCACTCATCCGGGGCGGGCCTCCTACAATGAGCAGTTCTTC.